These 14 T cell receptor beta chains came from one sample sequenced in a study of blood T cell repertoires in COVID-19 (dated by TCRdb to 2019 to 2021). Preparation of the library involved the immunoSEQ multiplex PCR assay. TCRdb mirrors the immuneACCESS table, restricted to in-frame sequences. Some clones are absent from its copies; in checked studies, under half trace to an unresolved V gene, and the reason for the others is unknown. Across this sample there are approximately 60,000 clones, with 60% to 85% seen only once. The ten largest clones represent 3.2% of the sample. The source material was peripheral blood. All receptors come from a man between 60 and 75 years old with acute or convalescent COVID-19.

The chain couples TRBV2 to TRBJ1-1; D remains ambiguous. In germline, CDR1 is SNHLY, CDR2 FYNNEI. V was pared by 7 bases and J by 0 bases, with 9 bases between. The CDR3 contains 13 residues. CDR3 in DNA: TGTGCCAGCATGAGCGAATTGAACACTGAAGCTTTCTTT. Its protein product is CASMSELNTEAFF.

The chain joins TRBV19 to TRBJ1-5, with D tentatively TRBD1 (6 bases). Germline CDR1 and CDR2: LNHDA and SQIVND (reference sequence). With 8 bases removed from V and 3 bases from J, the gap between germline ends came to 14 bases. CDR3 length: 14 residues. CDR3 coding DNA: TGTGCCAGTGCGGACACAGGGACCAATCAGCCCCAGCATTTT. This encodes CASADTGTNQPQHF.

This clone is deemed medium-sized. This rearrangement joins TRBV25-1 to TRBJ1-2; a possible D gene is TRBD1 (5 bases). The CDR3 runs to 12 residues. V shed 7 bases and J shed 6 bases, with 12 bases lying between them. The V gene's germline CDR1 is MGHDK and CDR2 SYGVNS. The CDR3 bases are TGTGCCAGCATGAACAGGATGGATGGCTACACCTTC. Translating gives CASMNRMDGYTF.

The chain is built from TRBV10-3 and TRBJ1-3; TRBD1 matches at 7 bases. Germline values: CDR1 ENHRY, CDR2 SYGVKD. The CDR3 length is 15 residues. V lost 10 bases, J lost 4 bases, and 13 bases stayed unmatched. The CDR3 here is CASKGQLGSGNTIYF. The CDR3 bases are TGTGCCAGTAAGGGACAGCTCGGGTCGGGAAACACCATATATTTT.

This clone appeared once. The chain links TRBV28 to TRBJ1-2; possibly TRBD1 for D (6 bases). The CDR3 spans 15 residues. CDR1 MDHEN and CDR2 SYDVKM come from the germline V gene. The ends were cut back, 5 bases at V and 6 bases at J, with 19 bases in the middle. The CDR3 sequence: CASSPSGHRAHGYTF. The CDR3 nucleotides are TGTGCCAGCAGTCCCTCTGGCCACAGGGCTCATGGCTACACCTTC.

Written as DNA, the CDR3 is TGTGCCAGCAGCTTGGGCACCTACTCCGGGGAGACCCAGTACTTC. Amino acid sequence: CASSLGTYSGETQYF. The gene calls are TRBV5-8 and TRBJ2-5, with D hard to call. This CDR3 has 15 amino acids. V was cut by 0 bases and J by 5 bases, with 14 bases left in between. Germline-derived CDR1 and CDR2 are SGHTS and YDEGEE.

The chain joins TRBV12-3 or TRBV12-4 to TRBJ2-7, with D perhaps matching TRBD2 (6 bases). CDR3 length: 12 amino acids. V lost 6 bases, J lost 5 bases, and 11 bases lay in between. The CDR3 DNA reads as TGTGCCAGCAGCCCCCCGGGGGACGAGCAGTACTTC. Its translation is CASSPPGDEQYF.

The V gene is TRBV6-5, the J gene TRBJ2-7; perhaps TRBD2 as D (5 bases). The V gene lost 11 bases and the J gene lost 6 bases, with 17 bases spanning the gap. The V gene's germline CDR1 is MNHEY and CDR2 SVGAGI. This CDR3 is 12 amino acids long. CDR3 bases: TGTGCCGCGGTTAAGGGTCGGGGCGAGCAGTACTTC. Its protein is CAAVKGRGEQYF.

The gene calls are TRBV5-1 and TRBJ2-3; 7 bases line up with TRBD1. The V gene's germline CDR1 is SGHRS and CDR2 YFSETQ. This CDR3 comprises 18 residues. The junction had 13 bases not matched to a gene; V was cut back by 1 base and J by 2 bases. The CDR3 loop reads CASSLRQGYGVYTDTQYF. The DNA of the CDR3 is TGCGCCAGCAGCTTGAGACAGGGTTATGGAGTATACACAGATACGCAGTATTTT.

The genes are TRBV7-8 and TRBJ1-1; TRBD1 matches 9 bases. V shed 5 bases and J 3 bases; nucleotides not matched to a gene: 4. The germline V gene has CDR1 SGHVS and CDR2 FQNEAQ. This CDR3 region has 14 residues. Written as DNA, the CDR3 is TGTGCCAGCAGCAGTCGGACAGGGGACACTGAAGCTTTCTTT. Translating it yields CASSSRTGDTEAFF.

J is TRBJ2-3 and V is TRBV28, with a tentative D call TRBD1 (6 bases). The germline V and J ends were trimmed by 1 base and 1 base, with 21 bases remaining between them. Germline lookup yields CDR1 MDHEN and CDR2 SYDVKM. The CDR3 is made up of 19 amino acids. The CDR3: CASSLFKGQGTLGTDTQYF. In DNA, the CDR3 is TGTGCCAGCAGTTTATTTAAGGGTCAGGGGACCTTAGGCACAGATACGCAGTATTTT.

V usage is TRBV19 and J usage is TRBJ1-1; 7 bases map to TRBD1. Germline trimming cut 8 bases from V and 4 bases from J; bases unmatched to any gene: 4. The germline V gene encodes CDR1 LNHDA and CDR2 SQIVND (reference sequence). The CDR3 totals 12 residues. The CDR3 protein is CASRDRATEAFF. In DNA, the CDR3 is TGTGCCAGTCGAGACAGGGCCACTGAAGCTTTCTTT.

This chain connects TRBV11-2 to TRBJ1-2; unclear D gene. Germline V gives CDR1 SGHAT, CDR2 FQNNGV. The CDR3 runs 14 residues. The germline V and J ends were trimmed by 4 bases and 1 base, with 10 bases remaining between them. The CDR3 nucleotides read TGTGCCAGCAGCTCCCAGAGGAATAACTATGGCTACACCTTC. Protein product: CASSSQRNNYGYTF.

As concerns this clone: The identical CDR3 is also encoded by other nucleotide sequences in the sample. CDR3 region: CASSLGLAYTDTQYF. The DNA of the CDR3 is TGTGCCAGCAGCTTGGGACTAGCTTACACAGATACGCAGTATTTT. The chain joins TRBV7-3 to TRBJ2-3, with TRBD2 matching over 9 bases. Germline values: CDR1 SGHTA, CDR2 FQGTGA. The CDR3 has 15 residues. The trim removed 3 bases at V and 2 bases at J, leaving 3 bases unmatched.